This T cell receptor beta chain was captured in a study of cytomegalovirus exposure and HLA in healthy donors. Whole-study context: Tens of millions of unique TCR sequences came from HLA-typed donors in an early release.

Germline CDR1 and CDR2: MNHNY and SVGAGI (reference sequence). V was pared by 5 bases and J by 7 bases, with 12 bases of the junction left unmatched. The CDR3 covers 16 residues. PCR involved 60 Vbeta and 13 Jbeta primers. The repertoire was sequenced with immunoSEQ multiplex PCR; TCRdb's copy has only in-frame clones and lacks some. The table records about 160,000 clones, 76% of them present only once. The TCR comes from a man aged 55 to 70 in good health and CMV-seronegative. Specimen: PBMCs. The chain carries TRBV6-6 and TRBJ2-7; the match to TRBD2 covers 12 bases. The CDR3: CASSLLLAGGPSEQYF. The CDR3 coding sequence is TGTGCCAGCAGTCTCCTCCTAGCGGGAGGGCCGTCTGAGCAGTACTTC.